This T cell receptor (beta chain) was captured by sequencing in a study of multiple sclerosis patients with progressive multifocal leukoencephalopathy. Regarding time point: about a year of natalizumab therapy. Samples T1 and T2 were drawn at 6 and 12 months of therapy, respectively. Here immunoSEQ multiplex PCR was the method, and the copy in TCRdb shows in-frame clones only, minus some. The sample has some 28,000 clones; nearly 90% are singletons. This CDR3 is 11 amino acids long. V gave up 11 bases and J gave up 9 bases, with 16 bases separating them. Germline assignment: CDR1 SGHTA and CDR2 FQGNSA. This clone showed up just a few times.

The chain combines TRBV7-2 with TRBJ1-2, with D hard to call. This sequence originates from a human donor with multiple sclerosis. The starting material was PBMCs, obtained from a patient treated with natalizumab. The CDR3 region has the DNA TGTGCCTCCTCCCTGTGGGAAAGCTACACCTTC. As protein: CASSLWESYTF.